This T cell receptor beta chain comes out of a study of cytomegalovirus exposure and HLA in healthy donors. The PCR had 60 Vbeta and 13 Jbeta primers. Clones were read by immunoSEQ multiplex PCR, and TCRdb kept only the in-frame ones, dropping some. The sample holds about 120,000 clones, roughly 80% seen once. This clone was found a few times. CDR1 is MNHEY and CDR2 is SVGAGI in the germline V gene. CDR3 length: 15 residues. Trimming took 6 bases from V and 1 from J, leaving 15 bases between them. The chain carries TRBV6-5 and TRBJ1-1, with a tentative D call TRBD1 (6 bases). The TCR sequence derives from a woman aged 40-49 years in good health and CMV-seronegative. The sequenced sample consisted of PBMCs. In DNA, the CDR3 is TGTGCCAGCAGACCTACAGGGACTAGGAACACTGAAGCTTTCTTT. This sequence encodes CASRPTGTRNTEAFF.